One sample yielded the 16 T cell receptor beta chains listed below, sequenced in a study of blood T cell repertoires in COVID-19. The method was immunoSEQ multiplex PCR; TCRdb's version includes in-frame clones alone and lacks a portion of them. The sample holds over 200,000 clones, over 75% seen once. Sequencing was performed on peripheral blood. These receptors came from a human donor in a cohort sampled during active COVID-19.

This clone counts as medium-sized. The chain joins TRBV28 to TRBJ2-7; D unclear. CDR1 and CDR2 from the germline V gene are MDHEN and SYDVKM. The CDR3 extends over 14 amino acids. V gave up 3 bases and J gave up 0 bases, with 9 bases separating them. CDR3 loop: CASSFKSNSYEQYF. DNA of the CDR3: TGTGCCAGCAGTTTTAAGTCTAACTCCTACGAGCAGTACTTC.

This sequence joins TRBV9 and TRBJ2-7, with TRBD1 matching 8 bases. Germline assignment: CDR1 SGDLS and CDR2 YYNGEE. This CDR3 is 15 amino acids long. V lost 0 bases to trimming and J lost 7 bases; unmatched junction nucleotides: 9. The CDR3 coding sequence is TGTGCCAGCAGCGTAGGGACAGGGTATTCGGGAGAGCAGTACTTC. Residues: CASSVGTGYSGEQYF.

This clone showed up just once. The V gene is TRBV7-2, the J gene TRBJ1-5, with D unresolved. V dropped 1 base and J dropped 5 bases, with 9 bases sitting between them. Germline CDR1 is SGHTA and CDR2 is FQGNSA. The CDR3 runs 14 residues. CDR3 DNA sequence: TGTGCCAGCAGCTTAGTCGCGGCGGATCAGCCCCAGCATTTT. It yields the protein CASSLVAADQPQHF.

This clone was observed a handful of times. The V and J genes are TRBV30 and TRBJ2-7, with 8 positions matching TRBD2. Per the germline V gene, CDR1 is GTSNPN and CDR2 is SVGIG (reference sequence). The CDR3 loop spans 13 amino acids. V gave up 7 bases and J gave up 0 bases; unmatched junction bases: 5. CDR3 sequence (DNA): TGTGCCTCCACTAGCGGCGCCTCCTACGAGCAGTACTTC. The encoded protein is CASTSGASYEQYF.

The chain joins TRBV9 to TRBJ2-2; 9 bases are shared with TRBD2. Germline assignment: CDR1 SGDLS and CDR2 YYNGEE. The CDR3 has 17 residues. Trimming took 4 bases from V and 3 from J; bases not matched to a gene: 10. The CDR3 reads CASSPSLAGRDTGELFF. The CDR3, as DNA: TGTGCCAGCAGCCCCTCCCTAGCGGGACGTGACACCGGGGAGCTGTTTTTT.

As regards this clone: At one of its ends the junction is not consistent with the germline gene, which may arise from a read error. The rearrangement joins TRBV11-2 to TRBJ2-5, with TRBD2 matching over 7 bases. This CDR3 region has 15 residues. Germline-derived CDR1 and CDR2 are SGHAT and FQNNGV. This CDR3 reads CASSLRLTSQQTQYF. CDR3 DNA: TGTGCCAGCAGCCTCAGGTTGACTAGCCAACAGACCCAGTACTTC.

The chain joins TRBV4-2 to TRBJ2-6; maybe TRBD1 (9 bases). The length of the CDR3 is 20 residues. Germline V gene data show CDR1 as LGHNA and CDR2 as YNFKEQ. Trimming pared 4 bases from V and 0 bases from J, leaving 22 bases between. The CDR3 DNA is TGTGCCAGCAGCCGAGTAAAGCGGGGGACAGGGAGCTCTGGGGCCAACGTCCTGACTTTC. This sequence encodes CASSRVKRGTGSSGANVLTF.

This chain's CDR3 is CATSDSDSFPDTQYF. In DNA form, the CDR3 reads TGTGCCACCAGTGATTCTGACTCTTTCCCAGATACGCAGTATTTT. V and J are TRBV24-1 and TRBJ2-3; D gene unclear. Germline CDR1 reads KGHDR; CDR2 reads SFDVKD. CDR3 length: 15 amino acids. The ends were cut back, 2 bases at V and 4 bases at J, with 12 bases in the middle.

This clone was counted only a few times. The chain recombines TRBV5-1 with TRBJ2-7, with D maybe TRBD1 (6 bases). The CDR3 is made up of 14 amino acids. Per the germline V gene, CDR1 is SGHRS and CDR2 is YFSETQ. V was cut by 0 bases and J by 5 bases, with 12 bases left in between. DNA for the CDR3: TGCGCCAGCAGCTTGGCCAACAGGGAAAACGAGCAGTACTTC. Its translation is CASSLANRENEQYF.

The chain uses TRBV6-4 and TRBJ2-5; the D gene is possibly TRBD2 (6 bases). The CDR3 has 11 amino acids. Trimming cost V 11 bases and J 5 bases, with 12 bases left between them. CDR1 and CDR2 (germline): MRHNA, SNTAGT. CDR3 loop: CAPPRGETQYF. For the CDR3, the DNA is TGTGCCCCCCCCCGGGGGGAGACCCAGTACTTC.

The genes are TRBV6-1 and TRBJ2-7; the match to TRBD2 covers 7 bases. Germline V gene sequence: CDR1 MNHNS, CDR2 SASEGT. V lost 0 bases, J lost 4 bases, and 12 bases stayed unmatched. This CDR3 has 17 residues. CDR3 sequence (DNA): TGTGCCAGCAGTGAAGCGGGGGAGGGCTGGCCTTTTTACGAGCAGTACTTC. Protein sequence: CASSEAGEGWPFYEQYF.

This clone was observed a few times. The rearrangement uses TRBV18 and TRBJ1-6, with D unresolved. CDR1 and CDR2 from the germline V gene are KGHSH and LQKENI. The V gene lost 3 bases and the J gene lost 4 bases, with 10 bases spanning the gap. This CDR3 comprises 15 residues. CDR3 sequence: CASSPFPGYNSPLHF. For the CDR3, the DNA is TGTGCCAGCTCACCTTTCCCGGGATATAATTCACCCCTCCACTTT.

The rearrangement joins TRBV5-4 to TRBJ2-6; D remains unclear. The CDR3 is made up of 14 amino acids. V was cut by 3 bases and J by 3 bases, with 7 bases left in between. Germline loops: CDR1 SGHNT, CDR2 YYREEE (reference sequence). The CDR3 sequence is CASSWADGANVLTF. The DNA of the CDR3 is TGTGCCAGCAGCTGGGCTGATGGGGCCAACGTCCTGACTTTC. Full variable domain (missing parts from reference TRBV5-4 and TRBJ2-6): ETGVTQSPTHLIKTRGQQVTLRCSSQSGHNTVSWYQQALGQGPQFIFQYYREEENGRGNFPPRFSGLQFPNYSSELNVNALELDDSALYLCASSWADGANVLTFGAGSRLTVL.

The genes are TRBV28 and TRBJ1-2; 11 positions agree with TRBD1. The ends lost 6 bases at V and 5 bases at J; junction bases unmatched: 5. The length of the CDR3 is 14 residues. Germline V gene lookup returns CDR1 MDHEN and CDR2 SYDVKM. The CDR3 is CASRWDRGGYGYTF. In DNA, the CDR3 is TGTGCCAGCAGGTGGGACAGGGGGGGTTATGGCTACACCTTC.

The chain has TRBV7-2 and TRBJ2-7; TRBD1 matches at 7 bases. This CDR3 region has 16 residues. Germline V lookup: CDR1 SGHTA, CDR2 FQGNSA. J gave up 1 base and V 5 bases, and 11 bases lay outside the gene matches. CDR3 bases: TGTGCCAGCAGCGAGAAACCGGGACAGTTTTCCTACGAGCAGTACTTC. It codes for CASSEKPGQFSYEQYF.

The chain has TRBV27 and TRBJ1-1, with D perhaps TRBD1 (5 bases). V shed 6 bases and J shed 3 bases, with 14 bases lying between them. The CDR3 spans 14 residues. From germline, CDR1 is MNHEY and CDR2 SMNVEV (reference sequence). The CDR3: CASSISGGYTEAFF. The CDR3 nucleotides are TGTGCCAGCAGCATAAGCGGGGGATACACTGAAGCTTTCTTT.